This TCR beta chain was retrieved from a study of OX40 agonist ivuxolimab in advanced cancers. Across the study: Ivuxolimab was administered intravenously to patients at 0.01 to 10 mg/kg every 2 weeks. The diagnoses of dose-escalation patients were hepatocellular carcinoma, melanoma, renal cell or head and neck cancer.

The V gene's germline CDR1 is SGDLS and CDR2 YYNGEE. The CDR3 totals 15 residues. Trimming removed 0 bases from V and 4 bases from J; junction bases left unmatched: 4. Autoimmune disease history or systemic immunosuppression barred patients. With regard to this clone: Its cognate antigen is unknown.

Study results and caveats: Doses of 0.1 to 3.0 mg/kg were accompanied by clonal expansion of CD4+ and CD8+ blood T cells by week 6.

Profiled with immunoSEQ multiplex PCR; TCRdb holds only in-frame clones, not every one. Here the sample spans 60,000 or so clones, approximately 94% being singletons. This material consisted of CD4+ or CD8+ T cells sorted from blood, taken in a trial of the OX40 agonist ivuxolimab. The rearrangement uses TRBV9 and TRBJ2-3; 8 nucleotides line up with TRBD2. The receptor comes from an adult with an advanced solid tumor such as melanoma, head and neck, liver or kidney cancer. CDR3: CASSVVGRGSDTQYF. The CDR3 DNA follows: TGTGCCAGCAGCGTAGTCGGGAGGGGGTCAGATACGCAGTATTTT.